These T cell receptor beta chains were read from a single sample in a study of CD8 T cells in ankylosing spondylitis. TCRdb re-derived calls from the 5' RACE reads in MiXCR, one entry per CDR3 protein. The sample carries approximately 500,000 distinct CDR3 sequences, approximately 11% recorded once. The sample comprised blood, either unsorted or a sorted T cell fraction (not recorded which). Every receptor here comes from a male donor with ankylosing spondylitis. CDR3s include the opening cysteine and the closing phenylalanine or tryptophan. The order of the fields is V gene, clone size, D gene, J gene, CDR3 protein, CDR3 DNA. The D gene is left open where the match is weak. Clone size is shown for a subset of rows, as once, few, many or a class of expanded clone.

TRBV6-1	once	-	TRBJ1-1	CASSSNGGSEAFF	TGTGCCAGCTCCTCGAACGGGGGGTCTGAAGCTTTCTTT
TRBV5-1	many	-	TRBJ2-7	CASSLGGVTYEQYF	TGCGCCAGCAGCTTGGGCGGGGTTACCTACGAGCAGTACTTC
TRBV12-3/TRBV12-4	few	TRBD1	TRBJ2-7	CASSLRGDRPSYEQYF	TGTGCCAGCAGTTTAAGGGGGGACAGGCCCTCCTACGAGCAGTACTTC
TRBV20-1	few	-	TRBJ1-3	CSATRPGNTIYF	TGCAGTGCCACCCGTCCTGGAAACACCATATATTTT
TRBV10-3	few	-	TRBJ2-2	CAISEPSDTGELFF	TGTGCCATCAGTGAGCCTAGCGACACCGGGGAGCTGTTTTTT
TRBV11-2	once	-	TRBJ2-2	CASSLGPGSGTGELFF	TGTGCCAGCAGCTTAGGCCCAGGCTCGGGCACCGGGGAGCTGTTTTTT
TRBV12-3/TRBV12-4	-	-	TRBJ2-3	CASSLDGSSGDTQYF	TGTGCCAGCAGTTTAGATGGCTCCTCGGGGGATACGCAGTATTTT
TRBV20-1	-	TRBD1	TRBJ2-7	CSAEPGQGGYEQYF	TGCAGTGCTGAACCGGGACAGGGGGGCTACGAGCAGTACTTC
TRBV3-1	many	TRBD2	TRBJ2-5	CASSQGTSGRVKTQYF	TGTGCCAGCAGCCAAGGGACTAGCGGGAGGGTTAAGACCCAGTACTTC
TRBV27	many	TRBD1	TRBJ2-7	CASSGGGQGFYEQYF	TGTGCCAGCAGTGGAGGGGGACAGGGGTTCTACGAGCAGTACTTC
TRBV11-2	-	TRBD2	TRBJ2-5	CASSSARTSGLREETQYF	TGTGCCAGCAGCTCGGCCCGGACTAGCGGCCTCCGGGAGGAGACCCAGTACTTC
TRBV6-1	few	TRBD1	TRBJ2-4	CASSVTGGDLAKNIQYF	TGTGCCAGCAGTGTGACAGGGGGAGACCTAGCCAAAAACATTCAGTACTTC
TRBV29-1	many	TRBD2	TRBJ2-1	CSVALRGGSNEQFF	TGCAGCGTTGCCCTACGGGGGGGTAGCAATGAGCAGTTCTTC
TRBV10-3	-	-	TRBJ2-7	CAISVGLGTAEQYF	TGTGCCATCAGTGTCGGTTTAGGGACGGCCGAGCAGTACTTC